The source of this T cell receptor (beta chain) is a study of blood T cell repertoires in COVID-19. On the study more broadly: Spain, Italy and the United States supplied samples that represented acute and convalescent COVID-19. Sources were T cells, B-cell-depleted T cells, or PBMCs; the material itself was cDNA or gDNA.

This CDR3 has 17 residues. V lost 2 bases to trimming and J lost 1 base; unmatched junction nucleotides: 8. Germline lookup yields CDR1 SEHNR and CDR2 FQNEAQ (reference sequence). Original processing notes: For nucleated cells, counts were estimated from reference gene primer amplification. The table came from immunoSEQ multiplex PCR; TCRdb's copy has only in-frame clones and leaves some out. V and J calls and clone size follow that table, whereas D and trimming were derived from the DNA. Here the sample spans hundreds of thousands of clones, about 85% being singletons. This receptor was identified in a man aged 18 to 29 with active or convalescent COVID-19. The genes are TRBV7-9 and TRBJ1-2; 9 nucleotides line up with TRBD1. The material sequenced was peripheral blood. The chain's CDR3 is CASSLLGDRVFNYGYTF. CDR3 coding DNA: TGTGCCAGCAGCTTACTTGGGGACAGGGTTTTTAACTATGGCTACACCTTC.